This T cell receptor (beta chain) was obtained from a study of T cell repertoires in cytomegalovirus infection. General study results and limits: The cumulative frequency of public TCR beta families distinguished individuals who carried CMV together with the relevant HLA.

The germline V and J ends were trimmed by 8 bases and 8 bases, with 13 bases remaining between them. The germline V gene has CDR1 SGHVS and CDR2 FNYEAQ. This CDR3 is built from 12 residues. TCRdb re-analysed the reads in MiXCR, keeping a single row per CDR3 protein. Of about 920,000 distinct CDR3 sequences listed, 30% to 40% are singletons. A remark on this clonotype: Its cognate antigen is unknown. A read error is possible here, since a much larger clone lies one base away. Because the CDR3 is missing its conserved closing phenylalanine or tryptophan, this is likely a read error.

The clonotype was recovered from a human donor in good health (CMV status not recorded). Some clones in this sample may be carry-over from other donors' samples. The chain links TRBV7-6 to TRBJ2-1; no clear D. Here the sequenced sample was cultured CD8+ T cells from PBMCs, taken from culture after CMV antigen stimulation. The CDR3 nucleotides read TGTGCCAGCGGGCAGACTCCCGATGAGCAGTTCCTC. Translation: CASGQTPDEQFL.